The present T cell receptor (beta chain) was sequenced within a study of cytomegalovirus exposure and HLA in healthy donors. Overall study results and limits: Several V segments, TRBV6-2 and TRBV6-3 among them, could not be told apart and were dropped. Later analysis suggested links between common viral pathogens and several top significant clusters. What was likely a sequencing artifact was a cluster of highly shared sequence variants.

The PCR contained 60 Vbeta and 13 Jbeta primers. Clones were read by immunoSEQ multiplex PCR, and TCRdb kept only the in-frame ones, dropping some. Found here are approximately 120,000 clones, about three quarters of them singletons; the top ten hold 0.95% to 1.5%. In germline, CDR1 is SGHVS, CDR2 FQNEAQ. The V end was cut by 2 bases, the J end by 2 bases, with 10 bases between. CDR3 length equals 14 residues. Remarks on this clone: Its antigen remains unknown.

These donors counted as nominally healthy when sampled, but unrecorded immune exposures were likely. The chain carries TRBV7-8 and TRBJ2-7; D is ambiguous. Sequencing used PBMCs. The TCR was taken from a female donor in good health and CMV-seronegative. The CDR3 DNA sequence: TGTGCCAGCAGCTTACGGCGGTCCACCTACGAGCAGTACTTC. As protein: CASSLRRSTYEQYF.